The 20 T cell receptor beta chains reported below all come from one sample, sequenced in a study of blood T cell repertoires in COVID-19. TCRdb's table, derived via immunoSEQ multiplex PCR, lists solely in-frame clones and lacks some. The profile covers around 250,000 clones, with 75% to 90% appearing a single time and approximately 9% taken by the ten largest. Sequences were obtained from peripheral blood. The receptors stem from a human donor in a cohort sampled during active COVID-19.

The chain employs TRBV2 and TRBJ2-2; tentative D call: TRBD2 (9 bases). CDR3 length: 17 residues. The V gene lost 6 bases and the J gene lost 5 bases, with 22 bases spanning the gap. Germline V gene lookup returns CDR1 SNHLY and CDR2 FYNNEI. CDR3 nucleotides: TGTGCCAGCAGCAGACAGGGGACTAGCATCGTGACCGGGGAGCTGTTTTTT. Amino acids: CASSRQGTSIVTGELFF.

V is TRBV5-1 and J is TRBJ2-3, with D possibly being TRBD2 (7 bases). There are 14 residues in the CDR3. V lost 4 bases to trimming and J lost 8 bases, with 17 bases between them. Germline loops: CDR1 SGHRS, CDR2 YFSETQ. The CDR3 is CASSGGLLAATQYF. The CDR3 DNA follows: TGCGCCAGCAGCGGGGGGCTTCTAGCGGCTACGCAGTATTTT.

The J gene is TRBJ2-5, the V gene TRBV4-3; TRBD2 matches at 10 bases. V dropped 1 base and J dropped 4; count of bases not matched to a gene: 6. Germline lookup yields CDR1 LGHNA and CDR2 YSLEER. The CDR3 has 16 amino acids. CDR3 nucleotides: TGCGCCAGCAGCCAAGGAGCGGGGGGGCCTGTAGAGACCCAGTACTTC. The encoded protein is CASSQGAGGPVETQYF.

The chain joins TRBV6-5 to TRBJ2-2; TRBD2 agrees at 10 bases. There are 14 residues in the CDR3. The germline CDR1 and CDR2 sequences are MNHEY and SVGAGI. Germline trimming cut 7 bases from V and 6 bases from J; bases unmatched to any gene: 5. The chain's CDR3 is CASILAGVSGELFF. CDR3 sequence (DNA): TGTGCCAGCATTCTAGCGGGGGTCTCCGGGGAGCTGTTTTTT.

The chain uses TRBV5-1 and TRBJ1-2; 12 bases map to TRBD1. Germline V gene lookup returns CDR1 SGHRS and CDR2 YFSETQ. The CDR3 extends over 16 amino acids. V lost 0 bases and J lost 7; bases outside the gene matches: 7. The CDR3 DNA reads as TGCGCCAGCAGCTTGGGCGGGACAGGGGGCGAACTTGGCTACACCTTC. It translates to CASSLGGTGGELGYTF.

The CDR3 nucleotides read TGTGCCAGCTCACCTCCCGAGAGACAAGAGACCCAGTACTTC. It encodes CASSPPERQETQYF. The chain links TRBV18 to TRBJ2-5; the D is unclear. This CDR3 is built from 14 residues. The germline V and J ends were trimmed by 3 bases and 2 bases, with 10 bases remaining between them. Germline V gives CDR1 KGHSH, CDR2 LQKENI.

V is TRBV19 and J is TRBJ2-3; no firm D call. This CDR3 region has 13 residues. From germline, CDR1 is LNHDA and CDR2 SQIVND (reference sequence). With 10 bases removed from V and 2 bases from J, the gap between germline ends came to 13 bases. CDR3 protein: CATGEPNTDTQYF. CDR3 coding DNA: TGTGCCACAGGCGAACCCAACACAGATACGCAGTATTTT.

J is TRBJ2-7 and V is TRBV6-6; possibly TRBD1 for D (5 bases). The CDR3 spans 13 residues. Germline assignment: CDR1 MNHNY and CDR2 SVGAGI (reference sequence). Trimming cost V 4 bases and J 3 bases, with 10 bases left between them. The CDR3 region has the DNA TGTGCCAGCAGTTTACCTAGGGGCTACGAGCAGTACTTC. Translated, it gives CASSLPRGYEQYF.

V usage is TRBV6-4 and J usage is TRBJ2-3; 8 positions agree with TRBD1. Germline V gene lookup returns CDR1 MRHNA and CDR2 SNTAGT. This CDR3 has 14 amino acids. After removal of 3 bases from V and 9 bases from J, the junction contained 8 bases not matched to a gene. The CDR3 DNA is TGTGCCAGCAGTGAAACAAAACAGGGGGGCACGCAGTATTTT. It is translated as CASSETKQGGTQYF.

The V gene is TRBV18, the J gene TRBJ1-2, with TRBD1 matching 9 bases. The germline CDR1 and CDR2 sequences are KGHSH and LQKENI. CDR3 length equals 14 residues. The V segment lost 3 bases and the J segment 8 bases; nucleotides outside the gene matches: 7. Here the CDR3 DNA reads TGTGCCAGCTCACCCCGGGACAGGGTAAAGGGCTACACCTTC. Protein sequence: CASSPRDRVKGYTF. The full variable domain, with the rest looked up from reference TRBV18 and TRBJ1-2, is NAGVMQNPRHLVRRRGQEARLRCSPMKGHSHVYWYRQLPEEGLKFMVYLQKENIIDESGMPKERFSAEFPKEGPSILRIQQVVRGDSAAYFCASSPRDRVKGYTFGSGTRLTVV.

The chain combines TRBV9 with TRBJ2-1, with 7 bases fitting TRBD1. Per the germline V gene, CDR1 is SGDLS and CDR2 is YYNGEE. Unmatched junction bases numbered 8, after V lost 3 bases and J lost 5 bases. The CDR3 contains 15 residues. The CDR3 loop reads CASSAPGQPDNEQFF. The CDR3 bases are TGTGCCAGCAGCGCCCCGGGACAGCCCGACAATGAGCAGTTCTTC. The full variable domain, rest sourced from reference TRBV9 and TRBJ2-1, is DSGVTQTPKHLITATGQRVTLRCSPRSGDLSVYWYQQSLDQGLQFLIQYYNGEERAKGNILERFSAQQFPDLHSELNLSSLELGDSALYFCASSAPGQPDNEQFFGPGTRLTVL.

The J gene is TRBJ2-7, the V gene TRBV5-1; 9 positions agree with TRBD1. Germline CDR1 and CDR2: SGHRS and YFSETQ. There are 15 residues in the CDR3. V dropped 2 bases and J dropped 4; count of bases not matched to a gene: 7. CDR3 sequence: CASSLAGTGRYEQYF. The DNA for the CDR3 is TGCGCCAGCAGCTTAGCCGGGACAGGGAGATACGAGCAGTACTTC.

This clone was found a few times. J is TRBJ2-2 and V is TRBV3-1 (or the pseudogene TRBV3-2), with D hard to call. The CDR3 totals 11 residues. Germline CDR1 reads LGHDT; CDR2 reads YNNKEL (reference sequence). V gave up 7 bases and J gave up 7 bases, with 7 bases separating them. CDR3 coding DNA: TGTGCCAGCACCCTCTACGGGGAGCTGTTTTTT. It yields the protein CASTLYGELFF.

This rearrangement joins TRBV5-6 to TRBJ1-4; 7 nucleotides match TRBD1. Germline CDR1 reads SGHDT; CDR2 reads YYEEEE. The CDR3 sequence is 14 residues long. V gave up 4 bases and J gave up 8 bases; unmatched junction bases: 8. In nucleotides, the CDR3 is TGTGCCAGCAGCCCGACAGGGTCGCGGGAAAAACTGTTTTTT. Protein sequence: CASSPTGSREKLFF.

The chain combines TRBV5-4 with TRBJ2-6; 8 bases fit TRBD2. The trim removed 4 bases at V and 4 bases at J, leaving 16 bases unmatched. Germline V gene sequence: CDR1 SGHNT, CDR2 YYREEE (reference sequence). The CDR3 extends over 19 amino acids. CDR3 region: CASSPPRAGGISGANVLTF. The CDR3, as DNA: TGTGCCAGCAGCCCGCCCAGGGCGGGAGGAATATCCGGGGCCAACGTCCTGACTTTC.

The V gene is TRBV5-1, the J gene TRBJ2-7, with D perhaps TRBD1 (6 bases). Trimming took 2 bases from V and 5 from J, leaving 11 bases between them. The CDR3 is 13 residues long. Per the germline V gene, CDR1 is SGHRS and CDR2 is YFSETQ. The CDR3 sequence: CASSFSRGDEQYF. CDR3 DNA sequence: TGCGCCAGCAGCTTCTCCAGGGGAGACGAGCAGTACTTC.

This clone appeared a single time. The junction departs from germline at one end; a sequencing error may be responsible. The CDR3 loop is CASSQDVDSFEQYF. The CDR3 coding sequence is TGTGCCAGCAGCCAAGATGTAGACTCCTTCGAGCAGTACTTC. The rearrangement uses TRBV3-1 (or the pseudogene TRBV3-2) and TRBJ2-7; D is unresolved. The CDR3 covers 14 residues. CDR1 and CDR2 (germline): LGHDT, YNNKEL (reference sequence).

The rearrangement joins TRBV5-1 to TRBJ2-3; possibly TRBD2 for D (6 bases). This CDR3 is 15 amino acids long. The germline V gene encodes CDR1 SGHRS and CDR2 YFSETQ. V shed 4 bases and J shed 2 bases, with 14 bases lying between them. The CDR3 spells CASSARPGDTDTQYF. The CDR3 nucleotides are TGCGCCAGCAGCGCCCGACCGGGGGACACAGATACGCAGTATTTT.

This sequence joins TRBV19 and TRBJ2-7, with 8 bases identical to TRBD1. The CDR3 has 14 amino acids. CDR1 is LNHDA and CDR2 is SQIVND in the germline V gene (reference sequence). Germline trimming cut 5 bases from V and 1 base from J; bases unmatched to any gene: 4. The CDR3 DNA is TGTGCCAGTAGTCCCACAGGGGGATCCTACGAGCAGTACTTC. This sequence encodes CASSPTGGSYEQYF.

V and J are TRBV27 and TRBJ2-3; 7 nucleotides agree with TRBD1. Germline-derived CDR1 and CDR2 are MNHEY and SMNVEV (reference sequence). The length of the CDR3 is 15 residues. V shed 4 bases and J 2 bases; nucleotides not matched to a gene: 6. Here the CDR3 reads CASSSSGQFTDTQYF. CDR3 DNA: TGTGCCAGCAGTTCCTCGGGACAGTTCACAGATACGCAGTATTTT.